A single sample gave rise to the 31 T cell receptor beta chains below, sequenced in a study of T cell responses to AZD1222 COVID-19 vaccine. Profiled with immunoSEQ multiplex PCR; TCRdb holds only in-frame clones, not every one. The repertoire holds some 150,000 clones, with roughly 90% as singletons. The material sequenced was peripheral blood, taken 28 days after the second AZD1222 dose. These receptors were obtained from an adult who received the AZD1222 COVID-19 vaccine.

This rearrangement joins TRBV18 to TRBJ1-1; D is possibly TRBD1 (6 bases). Germline V lookup: CDR1 KGHSH, CDR2 LQKENI. The V gene lost 3 bases and the J gene lost 7 bases, with 21 bases spanning the gap. CDR3 length equals 16 residues. The CDR3 DNA reads as TGTGCCAGCTCACCGTCTCCATGGCAGGGGCCAGGTGAAGCTTTCTTT. Protein: CASSPSPWQGPGEAFF.

This clone was seen a single time. The chain uses TRBV5-1 and TRBJ2-2, with 9 bases aligning to TRBD2. This CDR3 has 17 amino acids. Trimming removed 0 bases from V and 7 bases from J; junction bases left unmatched: 10. Germline V gives CDR1 SGHRS, CDR2 YFSETQ. The CDR3 sequence is CASSLEGLAGSSGELFF. The CDR3 DNA reads TGCGCCAGCAGCTTGGAGGGCCTAGCGGGAAGTAGCGGGGAGCTGTTTTTT.

The J gene is TRBJ1-2, the V gene TRBV3-1 (or the pseudogene TRBV3-2); 8 bases match TRBD1. The length of the CDR3 is 15 residues. The trim removed 1 base at V and 4 bases at J, leaving 5 bases unmatched. Germline V gene sequence: CDR1 LGHDT, CDR2 YNNKEL (reference sequence). CDR3: CASSQGLGTGYGYTF. CDR3 DNA: TGTGCCAGCAGCCAAGGGCTCGGGACAGGCTATGGCTACACCTTC.

This clone was counted once. The chain links TRBV4-3 to TRBJ2-7; D call uncertain. The V end was cut by 0 bases, the J end by 6 bases, with 12 bases between. The length of the CDR3 is 14 residues. Germline lookup yields CDR1 LGHNA and CDR2 YSLEER. In DNA form, the CDR3 reads TGCGCCAGCAGCCAAGATCTGTCCTTGGGCGAGCAGTACTTC. Translated, it gives CASSQDLSLGEQYF.

The chain combines TRBV14 with TRBJ1-5; maybe TRBD1 (6 bases). There are 19 residues in the CDR3. V was cut by 2 bases and J by 1 base, with 21 bases left in between. The germline gives CDR1 SGHDN, CDR2 FVKESK. The CDR3 DNA is TGTGCCAGCAGCCAAAGATCAGGGGCGAGCGTTCGGAGCAATCAGCCCCAGCATTTT. Translation gives CASSQRSGASVRSNQPQHF.

This chain connects TRBV9 to TRBJ2-5; tentative D call: TRBD1 (5 bases). The CDR3 runs to 15 residues. Germline V gene sequence: CDR1 SGDLS, CDR2 YYNGEE. Trimming left V 1 base short and J 4 bases short, with 14 bases between. The CDR3 DNA reads TGTGCCAGCAGCGTATCAGGGAACGTGGCAGAGACCCAGTACTTC. Its protein is CASSVSGNVAETQYF.

Points on this clone: This same CDR3 is encoded by further DNA sequences in the sample. V gene TRBV10-3 combines with J gene TRBJ2-7; TRBD2 is a possible D gene (6 bases). Germline V gene lookup returns CDR1 ENHRY and CDR2 SYGVKD. The CDR3 length is 15 residues. V lost 0 bases to trimming and J lost 2 bases, with 11 bases between them. CDR3 residues: CAISESEGTPYEQYF. The CDR3 DNA follows: TGTGCCATCAGTGAGTCGGAGGGGACTCCCTACGAGCAGTACTTC.

The CDR3 loop is CASGQNLQGGPNTGELFF. The CDR3 nucleotides read TGTGCTAGTGGTCAAAATCTACAGGGGGGGCCTAACACCGGGGAGCTGTTTTTT. V is TRBV12-5 and J is TRBJ2-2, with D maybe TRBD1 (8 bases). Germline CDR1 LGHNT, CDR2 FRNRAP. The V and J ends lost 5 bases and 2 bases respectively, with 21 bases between them. The CDR3 consists of 18 residues. The full variable domain, rest sourced from reference TRBV12-5 and TRBJ2-2, is DARVTQTPRHKVTEMGQEVTMRCQPILGHNTVFWYRQTMMQGLELLAYFRNRAPLDDSGMPKDRFSAEMPDATLATLKIQPSEPRDSAVYFCASGQNLQGGPNTGELFFGEGSRLTVL.

This rearrangement joins TRBV11-2 to TRBJ1-2; 8 bases are shared with TRBD1. The germline V gene encodes CDR1 SGHAT and CDR2 FQNNGV. The V and J ends lost 4 bases and 6 bases, in that order; junction bases with no gene match: 7. The CDR3 length is 14 residues. The CDR3 DNA sequence: TGTGCCAGCAGCTCAACCGACAGGGGCCATGGCTACACCTTC. Residues: CASSSTDRGHGYTF.

This chain uses TRBV24-1 with TRBJ1-3; 10 positions match TRBD1. The V and J ends lost 6 bases and 6 bases, in that order; junction bases with no gene match: 13. This CDR3 spans 17 amino acids. From germline, CDR1 is KGHDR and CDR2 SFDVKD. The chain's CDR3 is CATSSSFRDRGTNTIYF. CDR3 in DNA: TGTGCCACCAGTTCCTCATTCCGGGACAGGGGAACAAACACCATATATTTT.

The chain uses TRBV2 and TRBJ1-1, with no clear D. Trimming took off 6 bases at V and 4 bases at J, with 9 bases between the two ends. The CDR3 is 12 amino acids. In germline, CDR1 is SNHLY, CDR2 FYNNEI. The CDR3 nucleotides read TGTGCCAGCAGGCCTCGTGCCACTGAAGCTTTCTTT. It codes for CASRPRATEAFF.

This CDR3 is CATITTRGAYTGELFF. DNA for the CDR3: TGTGCCACTATCACAACACGGGGGGCCTACACCGGGGAGCTGTTTTTT. The rearrangement joins TRBV28 to TRBJ2-2; D may be TRBD2 (7 bases). V was trimmed by 10 bases and J by 3 bases, leaving 21 bases between them. Looked up from germline, CDR1 is MDHEN and CDR2 is SYDVKM. The CDR3 is made up of 16 amino acids.

This chain uses TRBV12-1 with TRBJ2-6; the D call of TRBD1 is as the table states it, not checked on the DNA. TRBV12-1 is a listed pseudogene. This CDR3 is 20 amino acids long. The CDR3 reads CASRDWGDRGGSSGANVLTF. The CDR3 DNA sequence: TGTGCCAGCAGGGACTGGGGCGACAGGGGAGGCTCCTCTGGGGCCAACGTCCTGACTTTC.

The chain joins TRBV19 to TRBJ1-2, with 8 bases that match TRBD1. Looked up from germline, CDR1 is LNHDA and CDR2 is SQIVND (reference sequence). The CDR3 has 13 amino acids. J was trimmed by 3 bases and V by 5 bases; bases with no gene match: 2. The CDR3 is CASSARGHYGYTF. CDR3 nucleotides: TGTGCCAGTAGTGCCAGGGGGCACTATGGCTACACCTTC.

This clone was observed once. The chain employs TRBV12-3 or TRBV12-4 and TRBJ1-5; the D gene is possibly TRBD1 (6 bases). CDR3 length: 13 residues. V lost 6 bases, J lost 5 bases, and 11 bases lay in between. CDR3 DNA sequence: TGTGCCAGCAGGCCGGACAGACATCAGCCCCAGCATTTT. This codes for CASRPDRHQPQHF.

The chain recombines TRBV28 with TRBJ1-5; D is unresolved. The CDR3 covers 15 residues. Germline-derived CDR1 and CDR2 are MDHEN and SYDVKM. Between the trimmed V and J ends, which lost 3 bases and 2 bases, there was a span of 11 bases. The CDR3 bases are TGTGCCAGCAGTTTGGTTGGGGAGGGCAATCAGCCCCAGCATTTT. This gives the protein CASSLVGEGNQPQHF.

This chain uses TRBV14 with TRBJ1-1; no definite D call. The CDR3 is made up of 13 amino acids. The ends were cut back, 5 bases at V and 2 bases at J, with 9 bases in the middle. Germline values: CDR1 SGHDN, CDR2 FVKESK. CDR3 coding DNA: TGTGCCAGCAGCTCCCACTTTAACACTGAAGCTTTCTTT. This translates into CASSSHFNTEAFF.

V and J are TRBV7-2 and TRBJ1-3; D is unclear. Germline V CDR1 and CDR2: SGHTA, FQGNSA. The CDR3 extends over 17 amino acids. Trimming removed 5 bases from V and 8 bases from J, with 25 bases in between. The CDR3 here is CASSLSSMGPVSDTIYF. The CDR3 coding sequence is TGTGCCAGCAGCCTTAGTTCCATGGGCCCAGTTTCTGACACCATATATTTT.

J is TRBJ2-5 and V is TRBV7-6; 10 positions agree with TRBD2. The CDR3 length is 15 residues. V lost 7 bases to trimming and J lost 5 bases; unmatched junction nucleotides: 10. The germline CDR1 and CDR2 sequences are SGHVS and FNYEAQ. CDR3 sequence: CASTALAGGGETQYF. Here the CDR3 DNA reads TGTGCCAGCACCGCCTTAGCGGGAGGAGGGGAGACCCAGTACTTC.

The chain is built from TRBV4-3 and TRBJ2-1, with D hard to call. Looked up from germline, CDR1 is LGHNA and CDR2 is YSLEER. V was clipped by 1 base and J by 9 bases, with 13 bases between them. CDR3 length: 14 residues. Here the CDR3 reads CASSQGSGFGEQFF. DNA for the CDR3: TGCGCCAGCAGCCAAGGTTCAGGTTTCGGTGAGCAGTTCTTC.

The rearrangement links TRBV5-1 to TRBJ2-7; D remains ambiguous. Germline assignment: CDR1 SGHRS and CDR2 YFSETQ. Trimming removed 1 base at V and 3 bases at J, with 17 bases between. The CDR3 loop spans 16 amino acids. CDR3 nucleotides: TGCGCCAGCAGCTTGACTTCGTGGGTACTCGGCTACGAGCAGTACTTC. It specifies CASSLTSWVLGYEQYF.

The table lists this clone with a count of one. The chain is built from TRBV27 and TRBJ1-5; D call uncertain. Trimming took 6 bases from V and 2 from J, leaving 11 bases between them. CDR1 is MNHEY and CDR2 is SMNVEV in the germline V gene (reference sequence). This CDR3 is built from 14 residues. This CDR3 reads CASSLLEGNQPQHF. Here the CDR3 DNA reads TGTGCCAGCAGCCTACTTGAGGGCAATCAGCCCCAGCATTTT.

This chain joins TRBV12-5 and TRBJ2-2; D is unclear. In germline, CDR1 is LGHNT, CDR2 FRNRAP. Trimming cost V 10 bases and J 1 base, with 7 bases left between them. This CDR3 has 12 amino acids. CDR3 amino acids: CANVMNTGELFF. CDR3 bases: TGTGCTAATGTGATGAACACCGGGGAGCTGTTTTTT. Using reference TRBV12-5 and TRBJ2-2 for the parts outside the CDR3, the full variable domain is DARVTQTPRHKVTEMGQEVTMRCQPILGHNTVFWYRQTMMQGLELLAYFRNRAPLDDSGMPKDRFSAEMPDATLATLKIQPSEPRDSAVYFCANVMNTGELFFGEGSRLTVL.

This clone came up many times. The rearrangement links TRBV25-1 to TRBJ2-2; D not resolved. The CDR3 runs 14 residues. Germline lookup yields CDR1 MGHDK and CDR2 SYGVNS. V dropped 2 bases and J dropped 2 bases, with 6 bases sitting between them. This CDR3 is CASSEISNTGELFF. CDR3 nucleotides: TGTGCCAGCAGTGAAATCTCAAACACCGGGGAGCTGTTTTTT.

The chain is built from TRBV27 and TRBJ2-7; a weak D match, TRBD2 (5 bases). The CDR3 loop spans 13 amino acids. CDR1 MNHEY and CDR2 SMNVEV come from the germline V gene (reference sequence). V was pared by 1 base and J by 7 bases, with 11 bases between. The CDR3 sequence: CASSLYPSGEQYF. The CDR3, as DNA: TGTGCCAGCAGTTTATACCCCTCGGGGGAGCAGTACTTC.

For the CDR3, the DNA is TGTGCCTGGAGTGGATGGAATGAGCAGTTCTTC. Amino acid sequence: CAWSGWNEQFF. The gene calls are TRBV30 and TRBJ2-1, with no clear D. CDR1 and CDR2 from the germline V gene are GTSNPN and SVGIG (reference sequence). The CDR3 totals 11 residues. V lost 1 base to trimming and J lost 7 bases, with 5 bases between them. The whole variable domain, remainder taken from reference TRBV30 and TRBJ2-1, is SQTIHQWPATLVQPVGSPLSLECTVEGTSNPNLYWYRQAAGRGLQLLFYSVGIGQISSEVPQNLSASRPQDRQFILSSKKLLLSDSGFYLCAWSGWNEQFFGPGTRLTVL.

The chain is built from TRBV11-2 and TRBJ2-3, with D unresolved. Per germline, CDR1 SGHAT and CDR2 FQNNGV. With 5 bases removed from V and 4 bases from J, the gap between germline ends came to 10 bases. The CDR3 contains 13 residues. The CDR3 spells CASSKPGPDTQYF. In nucleotides, the CDR3 is TGTGCCAGCAGCAAACCCGGGCCAGATACGCAGTATTTT.

This chain uses TRBV28 with TRBJ1-2; D unclear. Germline CDR1 and CDR2: MDHEN and SYDVKM. The CDR3 runs to 15 residues. The V end was cut by 4 bases, the J end by 1 base, with 13 bases between. The CDR3: CASSSGEGVNYGYTF. The CDR3 region has the DNA TGTGCCAGCAGTTCCGGAGAGGGTGTTAACTATGGCTACACCTTC.

In this sample, this clone turned up once. The chain is built from TRBV9 and TRBJ2-7, with 8 bases aligning to TRBD2. Germline V gene lookup returns CDR1 SGDLS and CDR2 YYNGEE. There are 12 residues in the CDR3. Germline trimming cut 3 bases from V and 7 bases from J; bases unmatched to any gene: 3. The CDR3 region has the DNA TGTGCCAGCAGCGCAGCGGGGGAGGAGCAGTACTTC. It specifies CASSAAGEEQYF.

The V gene is TRBV10-3, the J gene TRBJ2-1; the D is unclear. The V gene's germline CDR1 is ENHRY and CDR2 SYGVKD. Trimming pared 3 bases from V and 0 bases from J, leaving 9 bases between. CDR3 length equals 15 residues. In DNA, the CDR3 is TGTGCCATCAGTGACGGGCCAAGCTCCTACAATGAGCAGTTCTTC. Translating it yields CAISDGPSSYNEQFF.

This rearrangement joins TRBV4-3 to TRBJ1-5; D remains ambiguous. The CDR3 runs to 15 residues. V lost 0 bases and J 11 bases, leaving 17 bases between the germline ends. The germline CDR1 and CDR2 sequences are LGHNA and YSLEER. The CDR3 protein is CASSQDKGPLLTQHF. The DNA for the CDR3 is TGCGCCAGCAGCCAAGATAAGGGCCCCCTGCTAACCCAGCATTTT.